The 15 T cell receptor beta chains given below trace back to one sample, sequenced in a study of T cell repertoires in cytomegalovirus infection. In TCRdb, the reads were re-called with MiXCR into one record per CDR3 protein. The sample carries about 230,000 distinct CDR3 sequences, approximately 22% recorded once. Sequencing input: CD8+ T cells from PBMCs. The receptors here all came from a human donor in good health (CMV status not recorded). Some clones in this sample may be carry-over from other donors' samples.

This clonotype has just a few counts. The V call is TRBV7-9, the J call TRBJ2-3, with TRBD1 matching 8 bases. This CDR3 has 17 residues. The V gene end was trimmed by 5 bases and the J gene end by 2 bases; junction bases not matched to a gene: 12. Germline loops: CDR1 SEHNR, CDR2 FQNEAQ (reference sequence). CDR3 DNA: TGTGCCAGCAGCCCCCTAATTGGACAGGGATACACAGATACGCAGTATTTT. The encoded protein is CASSPLIGQGYTDTQYF.

V gene TRBV19 combines with J gene TRBJ1-1; TRBD1 agrees at 7 bases. The junction had 7 bases not matched to a gene; V was cut back by 8 bases and J by 7 bases. CDR1 is LNHDA and CDR2 is SQIVND in the germline V gene (reference sequence). This CDR3 region has 12 residues. CDR3 in DNA: TGTGCCAGTTACAGGGGCGGCGGTGAAGCTTTCTTT. Amino acid sequence: CASYRGGGEAFF.

The chain is built from TRBV20-1 and TRBJ2-5, with 11 bases that match TRBD1. Germline CDR1 reads DFQATT; CDR2 reads SNEGSKA (reference sequence). Trimming cost V 5 bases and J 5 bases; bases outside gene matches: 4. The CDR3 is 13 residues long. CDR3 nucleotide sequence: TGCAGTGCTCGGGACAGGGGGTGGGAGACCCAGTACTTC. It specifies CSARDRGWETQYF.

This clonotype was counted a single time. The rearrangement uses TRBV20-1 and TRBJ1-1, with D perhaps matching TRBD1 (6 bases). Germline CDR1 DFQATT, CDR2 SNEGSKA (reference sequence). The CDR3 consists of 11 residues. V lost 6 bases, J lost 2 bases, and 7 bases lay in between. CDR3 amino acids: CSAGQNTEAFF. The CDR3 nucleotides read TGCAGTGCGGGACAAAACACTGAAGCTTTCTTT.

This clonotype was found many times. The chain recombines TRBV7-2 with TRBJ1-6; D gene ambiguous. From germline, CDR1 is SGHTA and CDR2 FQGNSA. CDR3 size: 16 residues. The ends were cut back, 1 base at V and 0 bases at J, with 7 bases in the middle. CDR3 nucleotides: TGTGCCAGCAGCTTAGGACACAGCTCCTATAATTCACCCCTCCACTTT. Translating gives CASSLGHSSYNSPLHF. Variable domain in full (rest from reference TRBV7-2 and TRBJ1-6): GAGVSQSPSNKVTEKGKDVELRCDPISGHTALYWYRQSLGQGLEFLIYFQGNSAPDKSGLPSDRFSAERTGGSVSTLTIQRTQQEDSAVYLCASSLGHSSYNSPLHFGNGTRLTVT.

This clonotype turned up a few times. The CDR3 DNA sequence: TGTGCCACCAGTGATTCGACAGCCACAGATACGCAGTATTTT. Protein product: CATSDSTATDTQYF. The V gene is TRBV24-1, the J gene TRBJ2-3; D perhaps matches TRBD1 (5 bases). CDR1 is KGHDR, CDR2 SFDVKD, per germline. The V end was cut by 2 bases, the J end by 2 bases, with 7 bases between. The CDR3 runs to 14 residues.

This clonotype was seen only a few times. The rearrangement joins TRBV4-1 to TRBJ2-3; possibly TRBD1 or TRBD2 for D (7 bases each). Trimming cost V 3 bases and J 4 bases, with 14 bases left between them. CDR3 size: 15 residues. Germline values: CDR1 MGHRA, CDR2 YSYEKL. CDR3 sequence reads: CASSHVTGRADTQYF. Here the CDR3 DNA reads TGCGCCAGCAGCCACGTGACAGGGAGGGCAGATACGCAGTATTTT.

This clonotype was seen a few times. The CDR3 reads CASSNWAGDYGYTF. DNA for the CDR3: TGTGCCAGTAGTAATTGGGCAGGGGACTATGGCTACACCTTC. The chain recombines TRBV19 with TRBJ1-2; possibly TRBD1 for D (6 bases). The CDR3 is made up of 14 amino acids. Trimming cost V 4 bases and J 3 bases, with 12 bases left between them. Germline V gene sequence: CDR1 LNHDA, CDR2 SQIVND (reference sequence).

The gene calls are TRBV7-9 and TRBJ2-2, with TRBD1 identical over 7 bases. CDR1 and CDR2 from the germline V gene are SEHNR and FQNEAQ (reference sequence). The CDR3 is 16 residues long. Trimming cost V 1 base and J 0 bases; bases outside gene matches: 2. CDR3 sequence (DNA): TGTGCCAGCAGCTTAGAGGGGGCGACGAACACCGGGGAGCTGTTTTTT. This translates into CASSLEGATNTGELFF. Complete variable domain (other parts from reference TRBV7-9 and TRBJ2-2): DTGVSQNPRHKITKRGQNVTFRCDPISEHNRLYWYRQTLGQGPEFLTYFQNEAQLEKSRLLSDRFSAERPKGSFSTLEIQRTEQGDSAMYLCASSLEGATNTGELFFGEGSRLTVL.

This clonotype was counted between two and nine times. CDR3 in amino acids: CASSEFSGGYTF. In DNA form, the CDR3 reads TGTGCCAGCAGCGAGTTTTCAGGTGGCTACACCTTC. This chain links TRBV9 with TRBJ1-2; no reliable D call. Germline CDR1 SGDLS, CDR2 YYNGEE. CDR3 length: 12 residues. V lost 3 bases and J 7 bases, leaving 10 bases between the germline ends.

V usage is TRBV7-9 and J usage is TRBJ1-1; maybe TRBD1 (6 bases). Per the germline V gene, CDR1 is SEHNR and CDR2 is FQNEAQ (reference sequence). With 4 bases removed from V and 1 base from J, the gap between germline ends came to 10 bases. The CDR3 sequence is 14 residues long. CDR3 in DNA: TGTGCCAGCAGCTACATGACAGGGAACACTGAAGCTTTCTTT. Translated: CASSYMTGNTEAFF.

This clonotype was detected a few times. V is TRBV7-9 and J is TRBJ2-5; D is perhaps TRBD1 or TRBD2 (5 bases each). The V end was cut by 4 bases, the J end by 3 bases, with 18 bases between. The CDR3 contains 16 residues. The germline CDR1 and CDR2 sequences are SEHNR and FQNEAQ (reference sequence). Here the CDR3 DNA reads TGTGCCAGCAGCTCCCCCGGGGCTAGCCCGGAAGAGACCCAGTACTTC. Protein sequence: CASSSPGASPEETQYF.

The chain uses TRBV7-9 and TRBJ1-1; TRBD1 agrees at 7 bases. The J segment lost 4 bases and the V segment lost 5 bases, leaving 10 bases of the junction unmatched. Germline CDR1 is SEHNR and CDR2 is FQNEAQ (reference sequence). CDR3 length equals 15 residues. The CDR3 nucleotides read TGTGCCAGCAGCAGTAGACAGGGCCGCGGCACTGAAGCTTTCTTT. Its protein product is CASSSRQGRGTEAFF.

At least ten counts were recorded for this clonotype. The rearrangement uses TRBV12-3 or TRBV12-4 and TRBJ2-7; TRBD1 matches at 7 bases. The V and J ends lost 6 bases and 5 bases, in that order; junction bases with no gene match: 4. The CDR3 sequence is 12 residues long. CDR3 DNA sequence: TGTGCCAGCAGCCCACAGGGGAACGAGCAGTACTTC. Translating it yields CASSPQGNEQYF.

Worth noting for this clonotype: Compared with germline, one end of the junction differs, possibly owing to a read error. V gene TRBV5-6 combines with J gene TRBJ1-1; D perhaps matches TRBD1 (6 bases). CDR1 is SGHDT and CDR2 is YYEEEE in the germline V gene. This CDR3 contains 16 residues. The CDR3 DNA sequence: TGTGCCTGCAGCTTGGTTTACGCAGGGGTGAACACTGAAGCTTTCTTT. Its protein product is CACSLVYAGVNTEAFF.